This TCR beta chain was captured in a study of monozygotic twins with inflammatory bowel disease. General study points: Among patients, repertoires may have gained variability from differing immunosuppressive treatments. Sharing of clonotypes with others was lower in IBD patients than in healthy twins, and this was especially so with disease activity.

Germline CDR1 is LNHNV and CDR2 is YYDKDF (reference sequence). The CDR3 has 15 residues. Generation of cDNA took place in eight separate reactions per sample. For each CDR3 protein, TCRdb gives one entry from its re-call of the 5' RACE reads, without DNA. The sample includes about 380,000 distinct CDR3 sequences. In regard to this clonotype: Its antigen is not known.

V and J are TRBV15 and TRBJ2-3. Sample: blood. The source of this sequence is a human donor with ulcerative colitis or Crohn's disease, or a healthy co-twin of an affected twin (not recorded which). The CDR3 sequence is CATSRERARTDTQYF.